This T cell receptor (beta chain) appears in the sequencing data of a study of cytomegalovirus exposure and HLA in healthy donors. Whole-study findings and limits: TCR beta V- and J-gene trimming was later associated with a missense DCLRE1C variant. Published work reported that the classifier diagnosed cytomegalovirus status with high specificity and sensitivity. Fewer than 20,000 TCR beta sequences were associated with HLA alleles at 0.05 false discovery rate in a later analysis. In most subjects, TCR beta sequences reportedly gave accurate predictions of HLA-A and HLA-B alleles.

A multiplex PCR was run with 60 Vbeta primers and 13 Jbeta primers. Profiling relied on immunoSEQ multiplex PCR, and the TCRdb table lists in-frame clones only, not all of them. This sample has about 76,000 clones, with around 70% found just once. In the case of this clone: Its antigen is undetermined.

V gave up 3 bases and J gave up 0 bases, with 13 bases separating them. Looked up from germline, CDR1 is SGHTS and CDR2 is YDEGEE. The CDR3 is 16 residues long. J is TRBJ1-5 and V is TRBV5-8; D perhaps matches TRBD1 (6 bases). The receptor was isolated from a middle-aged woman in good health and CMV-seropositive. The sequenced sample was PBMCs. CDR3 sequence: CASSSGQTYSNQPQHF. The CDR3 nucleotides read TGTGCCAGCAGCTCAGGACAGACCTATAGCAATCAGCCCCAGCATTTT.